A selection of T cell receptor beta chains follows, all from one sample in a study of post-analysis software for immune sequencing data. TCRdb called the PCR reads again in MiXCR, with one record for every CDR3 protein. The table lists about 770,000 distinct CDR3 sequences, roughly 46% of them singletons. Input material: blood. Receptors were obtained from a girl aged 10-17 years with multiple sclerosis. Each CDR3 is given without its conserved first and last residue. Each record gives: V gene, D gene, CDR3 length, CDR3 protein. A D gene is named only where the DNA matches it firmly.

>TRBV11-2|TRBD1|13
ASSPGQGSNYGYT
>TRBV6-1|TRBD1|17
ASRAGTGGLTPQQETQY
>TRBV6-2/TRBV6-3|NA|11
ASSYSGHTEQF
>TRBV28|NA|9
ASGYRVAQY
>TRBV7-2|NA|13
ASTPSGGGGYEQY
>TRBV20-1|NA|8
SAHDNEQF
>TRBV7-8|TRBD2|14
ASSPLQREGNNEQF
>TRBV29-1|NA|11
SANRAIQETQY
>TRBV27|TRBD1|12
ASSLWQGADTQY
>TRBV4-1|NA|12
ASSQDVGRRGRY
>TRBV27|NA|16
ASSLYRDETGGNQPQH
>TRBV29-1|NA|14
SVVGDDGGVLRGYT
>TRBV12-3/TRBV12-4|NA|10
ASSLEDQPQH
>TRBV7-2|NA|13
ASSTPPGSGYGYT
>TRBV28|NA|13
ASRSPGRVNTEAF
>TRBV11-2|TRBD2|14
ASSLVKLAPTGELF
>TRBV12-3/TRBV12-4|TRBD2|15
ASKRAVGLAGSREQY
>TRBV28|NA|13
ASSLPGSAKNIQY
>TRBV2|NA|13
ATSGALWEADTQY
>TRBV12-3/TRBV12-4|TRBD2|14
ASSFRSGKSYNEQF
>TRBV20-1|TRBD2|13
SARDGLAFTYEQY
>TRBV6-6|NA|13
ASSYWGAESTEAF
>TRBV3-1|NA|13
ASSQFLGAGDTQY
>TRBV12-3/TRBV12-4|TRBD2|10
ATRLASNEQF
>TRBV10-3|NA|12
AISVDRENTEAF
>TRBV5-1|TRBD2|12
ASSMGGERNEQF
>TRBV3-1|NA|17
ASSHRQALPNSGANVLT
>TRBV29-1|NA|11
SVRDRLNTEAF
>TRBV29-1|NA|10
SVDGGLETQY
>TRBV27|NA|10
ASTSRSYEQY
>TRBV20-1|NA|13
STTRDSRSYNEQY
>TRBV10-2|TRBD1|11
ASSQQGFWEQY
>TRBV11-2|NA|11
ASSLDRYNEQF
>TRBV5-5|NA|12
ASSRGLGVETQY
>TRBV7-6|NA|12
ASSSQGNTDTQY
>TRBV5-1|NA|13
ASSETLGRTGELF
>TRBV4-3|TRBD1|13
ASSQVLQDRESLY
>TRBV19|TRBD2|13
ASSIILAGYNEQF
>TRBV25-1|NA|13
ASSEPGLAKNIQY
>TRBV6-5|NA|11
ASSYSSNYGYT
>TRBV6-1|TRBD1|15
ASSAPTTGGSTDTQY
>TRBV7-8|NA|12
ASSHSGTKETQY
>TRBV12-3/TRBV12-4|NA|10
ASSLKRNEQF
>TRBV20-1|NA|9
SAGAWETQY
>TRBV5-1|NA|15
ASSLVFGLADPNEQF
>TRBV7-7|TRBD1|13
ASSLGQGSVYEQY
>TRBV7-2|NA|13
ASSYLWPPQETQY
>TRBV10-3|TRBD1|12
AISGGQGGSEAF